These T cell receptor beta chains were read from a single sample in a study of T cell responses to AZD1222 COVID-19 vaccine. Clones were sequenced by immunoSEQ multiplex PCR, and TCRdb holds only the in-frame ones, with some missing. The sample shows 75,000 to 100,000 clones, around 86% of them seen only once. This specimen consisted of peripheral blood, obtained on day 0 of AZD1222 vaccination. The origin of the receptors is an adult in good health. The CDR3 runs from the conserved cysteine through the conserved F or W. A D gene is named only where the DNA matches it firmly.

j_gene | v_gene | d_gene | CDR3nt | CDR3aa
TRBJ1-5 | TRBV6-1 | NA | TGTGCCAGCAGTGAAGTCTGGGAAGGTCAGCCCCAGCATTTT | CASSEVWEGQPQHF
TRBJ2-4 | TRBV5-8 | NA | TGTGCCGGCGGGAAAAACATTCAGTACTTC | CAGGKNIQYF
TRBJ1-1 | TRBV7-6 | NA | TGTGCCCGACGAGGAGGGGCTACATGGAACACTGAAGCTTTCTTT | CARRGGATWNTEAFF
TRBJ2-7 | TRBV7-6 | NA | TGTGCCAGCAGCTCTAATGCCTACGAGCAGTACTTC | CASSSNAYEQYF
TRBJ2-7 | TRBV12-3/TRBV12-4 | NA | TGTGCCAGCAGTTTAACGGGCTATTTTGAGCAGTACTTC | CASSLTGYFEQYF
TRBJ2-3 | TRBV4-2 | NA | TGTGCCAGCAGCCAAGACCCTGCAGCAGGGTGGGATACGCAGTATTTT | CASSQDPAAGWDTQYF
TRBJ1-1 | TRBV4-2 | TRBD1 | TGTGCCAGCAGCCAAGAGGGCAGGGGGGTGATTGGAGCTTTCTTT | CASSQEGRGVIGAFF
TRBJ2-7 | TRBV20-1 | TRBD1 | TGCAGTGCTAGTGGGACAGTAAGCAACGGCTACGAGCAGTACTTC | CSASGTVSNGYEQYF
TRBJ2-7 | TRBV2 | NA | TGTGCCAGCAGTGAAGTCCTAAACGAGCAGTACTTC | CASSEVLNEQYF
TRBJ2-7 | TRBV7-2 | NA | TGTGCCAGCAGCTTAGGAGGCTTCAGCTCCTACGAGCAGTACTTC | CASSLGGFSSYEQYF